This passage covers 20 T cell receptor beta chains from one sample sequenced in a study of shared clonotypes between healthy human individuals. Clones were read by immunoSEQ multiplex PCR, and TCRdb kept only the in-frame ones, dropping some. The table lists under 1,900,000 clones, 98% of them singletons. Sequencing was carried out using naive CD4+ T cells sorted from blood. Noted subset: CD45RA+ positively selected. These TCRs come from a young man in good health.

V gene TRBV4-1 combines with J gene TRBJ1-1, with 11 bases that match TRBD1. Germline loops: CDR1 MGHRA, CDR2 YSYEKL. This CDR3 is 17 amino acids long. Losses at the gene ends were 0 bases for V and 7 bases for J; bases not matched to a gene: 10. The CDR3 nucleotides are TGCGCCAGCAGCCAAGATGGGACAGGGGGGGCCCGGGATGAAGCTTTCTTT. Its protein is CASSQDGTGGARDEAFF.

On this clone: The same CDR3 can be traced to other DNA sequences in this sample. The chain is built from TRBV7-9 and TRBJ1-5; D may be TRBD1 (6 bases). Germline V gives CDR1 SEHNR, CDR2 FQNEAQ (reference sequence). Trimming left V 1 base short and J 1 base short, with 8 bases between. The CDR3 sequence is 15 residues long. The CDR3 sequence is CASSLEGGSNQPQHF. For the CDR3, the DNA is TGTGCCAGCAGCTTAGAAGGGGGGAGCAATCAGCCCCAGCATTTT.

A remark on this clone: The identical CDR3 is also encoded by other nucleotide sequences in the sample. The CDR3 protein is CASSGDQETQYF. The CDR3 nucleotides are TGCGCCAGCTCGGGGGATCAAGAGACCCAGTACTTC. The chain has TRBV5-1 and TRBJ2-5, with D perhaps matching TRBD2 (6 bases). Germline V lookup: CDR1 SGHRS, CDR2 YFSETQ. The V gene lost 7 bases and the J gene lost 2 bases, with 9 bases spanning the gap. The CDR3 loop spans 12 amino acids.

V and J are TRBV28 and TRBJ2-7; D might be TRBD1 or TRBD2, each matching 5 bases. This CDR3 is 15 amino acids long. Trimming stripped 3 bases from V and 2 bases from J, with 14 bases between. Germline CDR1 MDHEN, CDR2 SYDVKM. CDR3 residues: CASSFAGAAAYEQYF. CDR3 bases: TGTGCCAGCAGTTTTGCCGGGGCGGCGGCCTACGAGCAGTACTTC.

The chain couples TRBV6-5 to TRBJ2-2; tentative D call: TRBD2 (5 bases). Germline V gene sequence: CDR1 MNHEY, CDR2 SVGAGI. The ends were cut back, 4 bases at V and 5 bases at J, with 14 bases in the middle. CDR3 length equals 15 residues. CDR3 region: CASSLAGVGTGELFF. In DNA, the CDR3 is TGTGCCAGCAGTTTAGCCGGGGTGGGGACCGGGGAGCTGTTTTTT.

The chain carries TRBV18 and TRBJ2-1; D is perhaps TRBD1 (5 bases). Germline values: CDR1 KGHSH, CDR2 LQKENI. The V gene lost 2 bases and the J gene lost 5 bases, with 10 bases spanning the gap. This CDR3 has 14 amino acids. This chain's CDR3 is CASSPRPRDNEQFF. The CDR3 nucleotides are TGTGCCAGCTCACCAAGGCCCAGGGACAATGAGCAGTTCTTC.

This chain connects TRBV5-1 to TRBJ1-2, with unresolved D. V dropped 3 bases and J dropped 2 bases, with 8 bases sitting between them. CDR3 length equals 13 residues. The germline gives CDR1 SGHRS, CDR2 YFSETQ. For the CDR3, the DNA is TGCGCCAGCAGCTCCGCAGGAAACTATGGCTACACCTTC. The encoded protein is CASSSAGNYGYTF.

Details on this clone: Other nucleotide sequences in the sample specify the same CDR3. The chain joins TRBV18 to TRBJ2-5; D unresolved. The germline V and J ends were trimmed by 3 bases and 1 base, with 3 bases remaining between them. The CDR3 contains 12 residues. Germline V lookup: CDR1 KGHSH, CDR2 LQKENI. CDR3 loop: CASSPAQETQYF. The CDR3 DNA is TGTGCCAGCTCACCGGCCCAAGAGACCCAGTACTTC.

V usage is TRBV18 and J usage is TRBJ1-3; 8 bases line up with TRBD1. Germline CDR1 is KGHSH and CDR2 is LQKENI. The trim removed 3 bases at V and 3 bases at J, leaving 4 bases unmatched. The CDR3 extends over 15 amino acids. The CDR3, as DNA: TGTGCCAGCTCACCTACAGGGGGTTTTGGAAACACCATATATTTT. Its protein is CASSPTGGFGNTIYF.

The rearrangement uses TRBV30 and TRBJ2-3, with D possibly matching TRBD2 (5 bases). CDR1 is GTSNPN and CDR2 is SVGIG in the germline V gene (reference sequence). Trimming cost V 2 bases and J 0 bases, with 6 bases left between them. This CDR3 contains 13 residues. CDR3 protein: CAWSPGSTDTQYF. The CDR3 bases are TGTGCCTGGAGTCCGGGGAGCACAGATACGCAGTATTTT.

The CDR3 here is CASSSLQGQTQYF. The CDR3 nucleotides are TGTGCCAGCAGCTCGTTACAGGGACAGACCCAGTACTTC. V is TRBV7-2 and J is TRBJ2-5, with D perhaps TRBD1 (6 bases). The CDR3 is 13 residues long. Trimming shortened V by 4 bases and J by 6 bases, and 12 bases separated the two germline ends. CDR1 SGHTA and CDR2 FQGNSA come from the germline V gene. Using reference TRBV7-2 and TRBJ2-5 for the parts outside the CDR3, the full variable domain is GAGVSQSPSNKVTEKGKDVELRCDPISGHTALYWYRQSLGQGLEFLIYFQGNSAPDKSGLPSDRFSAERTGGSVSTLTIQRTQQEDSAVYLCASSSLQGQTQYFGPGTRLLVL.

J is TRBJ2-3 and V is TRBV11-2, with 9 positions matching TRBD2. J gave up 3 bases and V 0 bases, and 13 bases lay outside the gene matches. The CDR3 spans 19 residues. Germline assignment: CDR1 SGHAT and CDR2 FQNNGV. The DNA for the CDR3 is TGTGCCAGCAGCTTAGACTATTCCCAGGGACTAGCAAGGACAGATACGCAGTATTTT. Its translation is CASSLDYSQGLARTDTQYF.

The V gene is TRBV5-1, the J gene TRBJ2-2; 8 nucleotides match TRBD1. With V trimmed by 0 bases and J by 4 bases, 5 bases remained unmatched. Germline values: CDR1 SGHRS, CDR2 YFSETQ. The CDR3 has 16 amino acids. CDR3 sequence: CASSLVTGARTGELFF. Here the CDR3 DNA reads TGCGCCAGCAGCTTGGTGACAGGGGCTCGCACCGGGGAGCTGTTTTTT.

This clone was recorded only once. The rearrangement uses TRBV6-5 and TRBJ1-1; 7 nucleotides match TRBD1. The germline gives CDR1 MNHEY, CDR2 SVGAGI. The CDR3 consists of 14 residues. V dropped 2 bases and J dropped 2; count of bases not matched to a gene: 2. The CDR3 sequence is CASSYRDRNTEAFF. In nucleotides, the CDR3 is TGTGCCAGCAGTTACAGGGACAGAAACACTGAAGCTTTCTTT.

The rearrangement joins TRBV19 to TRBJ1-1; 9 bases fit TRBD1. This CDR3 is built from 15 residues. V was clipped by 3 bases and J by 5 bases; unmatched bases: 7. Germline V gene sequence: CDR1 LNHDA, CDR2 SQIVND (reference sequence). The CDR3 nucleotides read TGTGCCAGTAGTATCCCGGGACAGGGTAAAACTGAAGCTTTCTTT. Protein: CASSIPGQGKTEAFF.

This clone was recorded once. The rearrangement uses TRBV4-2 and TRBJ2-5, with 8 bases lining up with TRBD2. Trimming removed 2 bases from V and 0 bases from J; junction bases left unmatched: 5. The CDR3 totals 16 residues. The germline V gene has CDR1 LGHNA and CDR2 YNFKEQ. CDR3 DNA sequence: TGTGCCAGCAGCCAACCAACTAGCGGTTACCAAGAGACCCAGTACTTC. Encoded protein: CASSQPTSGYQETQYF.

The V call is TRBV6-4, the J call TRBJ2-1; 9 positions agree with TRBD1. V gave up 5 bases and J gave up 8 bases; unmatched junction bases: 4. This CDR3 has 13 amino acids. The V gene's germline CDR1 is MRHNA and CDR2 SNTAGT. CDR3 region: CASSPGQGDEQFF. CDR3 DNA sequence: TGTGCCAGCAGTCCGGGACAGGGAGATGAGCAGTTCTTC.

CDR3 residues: CASSGAGSAESYNEQFF. The CDR3 bases are TGTGCCAGCAGCGGGGCTGGTTCCGCGGAGTCCTACAATGAGCAGTTCTTC. The J gene is TRBJ2-1, the V gene TRBV7-9; weak D call: TRBD1 (5 bases). V was trimmed by 5 bases and J by 1 base, leaving 18 bases between them. Germline values: CDR1 SEHNR, CDR2 FQNEAQ (reference sequence). The CDR3 is 17 amino acids.

The chain recombines TRBV18 with TRBJ2-2; TRBD1 matches 8 bases. The CDR3 runs to 15 residues. V trimming: 8 bases; J trimming: 0 bases; junction bases outside the gene matches: 5. CDR1 and CDR2 from the germline V gene are KGHSH and LQKENI. The CDR3 loop reads CASQQGGTNTGELFF. The CDR3 DNA is TGTGCCAGCCAACAGGGGGGCACGAACACCGGGGAGCTGTTTTTT.

The genes are TRBV19 and TRBJ1-1; D remains unclear. This CDR3 has 17 amino acids. Germline-derived CDR1 and CDR2 are LNHDA and SQIVND (reference sequence). V was shortened by 8 bases and J by 0 bases, with 22 bases between the two germline ends. CDR3 amino acids: CASRVNNKGPMNTEAFF. CDR3 DNA: TGTGCCAGTCGCGTCAATAATAAAGGACCAATGAACACTGAAGCTTTCTTT.